These 11 T cell receptor beta chains share one sample of origin, sequenced in a study of cytomegalovirus exposure and HLA in healthy donors. The assay was immunoSEQ multiplex PCR, and TCRdb's table has in-frame clones only and misses some. This sample has roughly 130,000 clones, with roughly 90% found just once. Sequenced: PBMCs. Receptors originate from a man younger than 30 in good health and CMV-seronegative.

The gene calls are TRBV10-1 and TRBJ2-1; TRBD2 matches 10 bases. CDR1 and CDR2 from the germline V gene are WNHNN and SYGVQD (reference sequence). CDR3 size: 11 residues. V shed 9 bases and J 7 bases; nucleotides not matched to a gene: 0. CDR3 in amino acids: CARTSGNEQFF. In nucleotides, the CDR3 is TGCGCCAGGACTAGCGGGAATGAGCAGTTCTTC.

The chain joins TRBV6-6 to TRBJ2-1, with 8 bases that match TRBD2. The CDR3 consists of 16 residues. The germline V gene encodes CDR1 MNHNY and CDR2 SVGAGI (reference sequence). The trim removed 5 bases at V and 0 bases at J, leaving 6 bases unmatched. CDR3 DNA: TGTGCCAGCAGTAAGAAGCGGGGGAGCTCCTACAATGAGCAGTTCTTC. It encodes CASSKKRGSSYNEQFF.

V is TRBV6-1 and J is TRBJ1-6; tentatively, D is TRBD1 (6 bases). CDR1 and CDR2 (germline): MNHNS, SASEGT. V was shortened by 7 bases and J by 13 bases, with 17 bases between the two germline ends. The CDR3 contains 13 residues. CDR3 loop: CASTRGQSDPLHF. The CDR3 DNA reads TGTGCCAGCACCCGAGGACAGTCGGATCCCCTCCACTTT.

V usage is TRBV7-9 and J usage is TRBJ2-5, with D possibly matching TRBD2 (5 bases). The V gene's germline CDR1 is SEHNR and CDR2 FQNEAQ (reference sequence). The germline V and J ends were trimmed by 1 base and 2 bases, with 20 bases remaining between them. The CDR3 loop spans 18 amino acids. Written as DNA, the CDR3 is TGTGCCAGCAGCTTAGACTACGGGTTCGACTACTCACAAGAGACCCAGTACTTC. This translates into CASSLDYGFDYSQETQYF.

The rearrangement links TRBV6-1 to TRBJ1-2; D gene unclear. This CDR3 comprises 14 residues. V lost 3 bases, J lost 4 bases, and 12 bases lay in between. CDR1 is MNHNS, CDR2 SASEGT, per germline. CDR3 in amino acids: CASSEPGIFYGYTF. Here the CDR3 DNA reads TGTGCCAGCAGTGAGCCGGGGATTTTCTATGGCTACACCTTC.

In nucleotides, the CDR3 is TGTGCCAGCCGGCAGGGGGACTACGAGCAGTACTTC. It specifies CASRQGDYEQYF. This chain uses TRBV11-2 with TRBJ2-7, with 7 nucleotides matching TRBD1. Germline assignment: CDR1 SGHAT and CDR2 FQNNGV. The CDR3 loop spans 12 amino acids. V dropped 8 bases and J dropped 3; count of bases not matched to a gene: 4.

The rearrangement uses TRBV6-5 and TRBJ2-3; D may be TRBD1 (6 bases). CDR1 is MNHEY, CDR2 SVGAGI, per germline. The CDR3 has 15 amino acids. V lost 0 bases and J lost 2, with 9 bases in between. CDR3 amino acids: CASSYSGQPTDTQYF. The CDR3 bases are TGTGCCAGCAGTTACTCCGGACAGCCCACAGATACGCAGTATTTT.

The chain couples TRBV7-8 to TRBJ1-2, with 7 bases fitting TRBD1. V gave up 5 bases and J gave up 5 bases; unmatched junction bases: 17. Germline loops: CDR1 SGHVS, CDR2 FQNEAQ. The CDR3 contains 17 residues. The CDR3 nucleotides are TGTGCCAGCAGCAACTACCGATTTACCGGGACAGAGTATGGCTACACCTTC. As protein: CASSNYRFTGTEYGYTF.

Only one count was recorded for this clone. The rearrangement links TRBV5-5 to TRBJ1-1; D may be TRBD1 (5 bases). Trimming removed 2 bases from V and 6 bases from J, with 11 bases in between. The CDR3 contains 13 residues. From germline, CDR1 is SGHKS and CDR2 YYEKEE (reference sequence). CDR3 loop: CASSLEWGAEAFF. The CDR3 region has the DNA TGTGCCAGCAGCTTAGAGTGGGGCGCTGAAGCTTTCTTT.

The chain recombines TRBV2 with TRBJ1-4, with 7 bases aligning to TRBD1. Germline-derived CDR1 and CDR2 are SNHLY and FYNNEI. Trimming took 6 bases from V and 2 from J; bases not matched to a gene: 3. The length of the CDR3 is 14 residues. The CDR3 nucleotides read TGTGCCAGCAGCCGACAGGGTACTAATGAAAAACTGTTTTTT. Its protein is CASSRQGTNEKLFF.

The chain joins TRBV15 to TRBJ2-2; 7 bases agree with TRBD1. Unmatched junction bases numbered 7, after V lost 8 bases and J lost 7 bases. CDR1 LNHNV and CDR2 YYDKDF come from the germline V gene (reference sequence). The CDR3 spans 13 residues. CDR3 loop: CATSQGVLGELFF. CDR3 bases: TGTGCCACCTCCCAGGGGGTCCTCGGGGAGCTGTTTTTT.